The present TCR beta chain was sequenced within a study of cytomegalovirus exposure and HLA in healthy donors. At the level of the study: The approximately 120 validation repertoires were produced on the same platform as the roughly 660 repertoires of the first cohort. This was reported in a later analysis. Whole-study results and caveats: High specificity and sensitivity for cytomegalovirus status were reported for the classifier.

Measured with immunoSEQ multiplex PCR; TCRdb has only the in-frame clones, and not every one. The sample yields about 220,000 clones, 75% to 95% seen once. The CDR3 consists of 15 residues. The germline V and J ends were trimmed by 7 bases and 4 bases, with 19 bases remaining between them. Germline values: CDR1 LNHDA, CDR2 SQIVND (reference sequence). Remarks on this clone: The antigen remains unidentified.

The sequence was obtained from a woman between 18 and 29 years old in good health and CMV-seronegative. The V gene is TRBV19, the J gene TRBJ2-5; D perhaps matches TRBD2 (7 bases). Sequenced sample: PBMCs. CDR3 region: CASMGGRGFGETQYF. CDR3 bases: TGTGCCAGTATGGGGGGGAGGGGGTTTGGAGAGACCCAGTACTTC.